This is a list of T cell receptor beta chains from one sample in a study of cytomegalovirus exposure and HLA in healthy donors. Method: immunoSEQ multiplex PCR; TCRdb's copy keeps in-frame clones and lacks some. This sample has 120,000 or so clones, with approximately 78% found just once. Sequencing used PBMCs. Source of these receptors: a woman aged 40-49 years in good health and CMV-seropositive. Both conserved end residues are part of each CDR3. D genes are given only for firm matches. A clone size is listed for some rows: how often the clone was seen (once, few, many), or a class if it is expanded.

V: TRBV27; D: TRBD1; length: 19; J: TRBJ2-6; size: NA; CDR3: CASSLFLSGQGRTANVLTF; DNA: TGTGCCAGCAGCCTTTTCCTTTCGGGACAGGGAAGAACGGCCAACGTCCTGACTTTC
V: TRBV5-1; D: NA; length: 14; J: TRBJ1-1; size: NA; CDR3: CASTPTVMNTEAFF; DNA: TGCGCCAGCACCCCGACAGTCATGAACACTGAAGCTTTCTTT
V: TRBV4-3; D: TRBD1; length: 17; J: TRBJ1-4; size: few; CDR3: CASTPRDRVATNEKLFF; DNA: TGCGCCAGCACACCAAGAGACAGGGTTGCAACTAATGAAAAACTGTTTTTT
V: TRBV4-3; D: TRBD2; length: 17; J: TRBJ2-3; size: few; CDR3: CASSQELAGGPTDTQYF; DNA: TGCGCCAGCAGCCAAGAACTAGCGGGGGGGCCTACAGATACGCAGTATTTT
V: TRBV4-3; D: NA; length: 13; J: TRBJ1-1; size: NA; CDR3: CASSLGQNTEAFF; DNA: TGCGCCAGCAGCCTGGGACAGAACACTGAAGCTTTCTTT
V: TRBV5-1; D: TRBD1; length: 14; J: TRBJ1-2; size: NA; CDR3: CASSFSGTDYGYTF; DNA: TGCGCCAGCAGCTTTTCCGGGACAGATTATGGCTACACCTTC
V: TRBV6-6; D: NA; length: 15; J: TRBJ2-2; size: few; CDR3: CASSSREPNTGELFF; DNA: TGTGCCAGCAGTTCCCGGGAGCCGAACACCGGGGAGCTGTTTTTT
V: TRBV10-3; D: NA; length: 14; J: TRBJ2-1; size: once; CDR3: CAIGRGGGSDEQFF; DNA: TGTGCCATCGGGAGAGGGGGGGGGTCGGATGAGCAGTTCTTC
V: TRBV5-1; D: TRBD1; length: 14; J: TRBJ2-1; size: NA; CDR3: CASEPGQGYNEQFF; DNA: TGCGCCAGCGAGCCGGGACAGGGCTACAATGAGCAGTTCTTC
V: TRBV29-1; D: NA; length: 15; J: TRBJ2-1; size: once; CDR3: CSVGLGNRAYNEQFF; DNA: TGCAGCGTTGGGCTGGGAAACAGGGCGTACAATGAGCAGTTCTTC